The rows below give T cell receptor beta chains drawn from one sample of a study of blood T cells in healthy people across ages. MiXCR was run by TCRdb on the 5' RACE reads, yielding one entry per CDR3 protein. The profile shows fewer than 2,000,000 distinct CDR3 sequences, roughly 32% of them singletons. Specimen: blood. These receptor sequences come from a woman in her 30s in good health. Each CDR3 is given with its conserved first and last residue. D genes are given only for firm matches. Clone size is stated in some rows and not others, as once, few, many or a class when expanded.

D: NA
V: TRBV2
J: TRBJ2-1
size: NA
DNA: TGTGCCAGCGTCCAGGGGAGAATGAATGAGCAGTTCTTC
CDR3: CASVQGRMNEQFF

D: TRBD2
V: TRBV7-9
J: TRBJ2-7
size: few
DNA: TGTGCCAGCAGCTCTAGCGGGGACGCCTACGAGCAGTACTTC
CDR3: CASSSSGDAYEQYF

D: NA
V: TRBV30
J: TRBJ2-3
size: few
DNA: TGTGCCTGGAGTGCAGAAACCACAGATACGCAGTATTTT
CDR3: CAWSAETTDTQYF

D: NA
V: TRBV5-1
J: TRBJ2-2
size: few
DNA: TGCGCCAGCACCAGGGACGTGCCTCGGGGCACCGGGGAGCTGTTTTTT
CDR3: CASTRDVPRGTGELFF

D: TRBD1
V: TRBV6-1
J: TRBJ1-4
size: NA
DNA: TGTGCCAGCAAAGGGACAGCTTTAAATGAAAAACTGTTTTTT
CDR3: CASKGTALNEKLFF

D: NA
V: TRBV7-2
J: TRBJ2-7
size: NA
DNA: TGTGTCAGCAGCTTATGGACCATCTACGAGCAGTACTTC
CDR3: CVSSLWTIYEQYF

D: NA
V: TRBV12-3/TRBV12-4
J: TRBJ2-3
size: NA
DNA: TGTGCCAGCAGTTTAGCGCGGTACTTTGGGGATACGCAGTATTTT
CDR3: CASSLARYFGDTQYF

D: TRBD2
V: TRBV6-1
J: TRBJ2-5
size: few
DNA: TGTGCCAGCAAGCGGGACCTCGAAGGGACCCAGTACTTC
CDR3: CASKRDLEGTQYF

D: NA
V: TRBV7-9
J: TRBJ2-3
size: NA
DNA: TGTGCCAGCAGCCTCCTTGGCGCGGGGCCAGATACGCAGTATTTT
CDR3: CASSLLGAGPDTQYF

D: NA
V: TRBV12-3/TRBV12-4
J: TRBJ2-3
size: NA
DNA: TGTGCCAGCAGTTTAACCTCCGAGGGGGTTACGCAGTATTTT
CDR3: CASSLTSEGVTQYF

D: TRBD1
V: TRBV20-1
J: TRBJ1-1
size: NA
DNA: TGCAGTGTCAACGGTTGGCTGCCGGGACAGAGATCGAACACTGAAGCTTTCTTT
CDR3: CSVNGWLPGQRSNTEAFF

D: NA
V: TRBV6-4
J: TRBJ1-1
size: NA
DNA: TGTGCCAGCAGTGACCTCCCCGGGCTCGGGGCCACTGAAGCTTTCTTT
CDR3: CASSDLPGLGATEAFF

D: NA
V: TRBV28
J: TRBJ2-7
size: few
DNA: TGTGCCAGCAGTTCCTCGATGGGGCAGTACTTC
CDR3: CASSSSMGQYF

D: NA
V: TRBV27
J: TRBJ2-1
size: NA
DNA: TGTGCCAGCAGGGATCTAATGGGGGTCGGGCCCTACAATGAGCAGTTCTTC
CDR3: CASRDLMGVGPYNEQFF

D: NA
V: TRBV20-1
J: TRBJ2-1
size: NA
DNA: TGCAGTGCTCAGCCAACTCCATACAATGAGCAGTTCTTC
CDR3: CSAQPTPYNEQFF

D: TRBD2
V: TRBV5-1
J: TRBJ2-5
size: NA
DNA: TGCGCCAGCAGCTCCTCTAGCGGGGGGCGTGAGACCCAGTACTTC
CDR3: CASSSSSGGRETQYF

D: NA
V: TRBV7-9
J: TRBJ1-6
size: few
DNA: TGTGCCAGCAGCTTGAGGAACTATAATTCACCCCTCCACTTT
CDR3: CASSLRNYNSPLHF

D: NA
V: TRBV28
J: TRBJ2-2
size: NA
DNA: TGTGCCAGCAGTTTGGCTCAGGGTGGCGGGGAGCTGTTTTTT
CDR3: CASSLAQGGGELFF

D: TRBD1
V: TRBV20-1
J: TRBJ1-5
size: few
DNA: TGCAGTGCTAGAGAGACAGGACAGGGAAATCAGCCCCAGCATTTT
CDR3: CSARETGQGNQPQHF

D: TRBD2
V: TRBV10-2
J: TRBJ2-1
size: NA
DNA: TGCGCCAGCAGTGAGTCTGGGACTAGCGGGAGGGCCCCGTTCTTC
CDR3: CASSESGTSGRAPFF

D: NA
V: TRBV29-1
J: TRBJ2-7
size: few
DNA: TGCAGCGTCGAAGTCTGGGCGGGAGAGCAGTACTTC
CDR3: CSVEVWAGEQYF

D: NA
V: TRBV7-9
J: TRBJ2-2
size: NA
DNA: TGTGCCAGCAGCAGTAAGACAGGTGCGAACACCGGGGAGCTGTTTTTT
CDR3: CASSSKTGANTGELFF

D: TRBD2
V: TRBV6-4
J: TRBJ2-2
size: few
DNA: TGTGCCAGCAGCCGGGAGGACGGCACCGGGGAGCGGTTTTTT
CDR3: CASSREDGTGERFF

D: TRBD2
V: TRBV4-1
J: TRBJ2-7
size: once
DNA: TGCGCCAGCAGCCAAGAGACTAGCGGGAGGCGGTACGAGCAGTACTTC
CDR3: CASSQETSGRRYEQYF

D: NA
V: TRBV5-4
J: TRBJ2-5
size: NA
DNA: TGTGCCAGCAGCTTATCGTCTGAGGAAGAGACCCAGTACTTC
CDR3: CASSLSSEEETQYF

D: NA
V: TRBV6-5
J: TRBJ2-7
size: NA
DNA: TGTGCCACCAGCCCGGGAATTCCCTACGAGCAGTACTTC
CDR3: CATSPGIPYEQYF

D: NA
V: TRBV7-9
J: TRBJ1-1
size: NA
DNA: TGTGCCAGCAGCCTCGCCGGGAGTTTTAACACTGAAGCTTTCTTT
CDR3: CASSLAGSFNTEAFF

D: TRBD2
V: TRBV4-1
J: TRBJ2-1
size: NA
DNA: TGCGCCAGCAGCAAGACTAGCGGGGTACCAAATGAGCAGTTCTTC
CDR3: CASSKTSGVPNEQFF

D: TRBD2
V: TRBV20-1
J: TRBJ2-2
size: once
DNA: TGCAGTGCTAGAGATAGTAATACGCGGGGAGGGCGTCGCGGGGAGCTGTTTTTT
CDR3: CSARDSNTRGGRRGELFF

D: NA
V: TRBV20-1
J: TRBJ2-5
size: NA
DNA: TGCAGTGCTAGCCCGGACGGTCCGAGAGCGACCCAGTACTTC
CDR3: CSASPDGPRATQYF

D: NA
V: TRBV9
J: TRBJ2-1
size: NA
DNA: TGTGCCAGCAGCGTAGAAGGGCAGAGCTCCTACAATGAGCAGTTCTTC
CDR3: CASSVEGQSSYNEQFF

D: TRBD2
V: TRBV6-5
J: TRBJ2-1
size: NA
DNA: TGTGCCAGCAGTGCTAGCGGGGAAAACAATGAGCAGTTCTTC
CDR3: CASSASGENNEQFF

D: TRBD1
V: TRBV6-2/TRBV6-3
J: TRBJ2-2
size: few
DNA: TGTGCCAGCAGTTCCAGGACAGGGGGTATCGGGGAGCTGTTTTTT
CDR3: CASSSRTGGIGELFF

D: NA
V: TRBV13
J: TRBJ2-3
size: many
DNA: TGTGCCAGCAGCTTAGCGGGAGACGGAACAGATACGCAGTATTTT
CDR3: CASSLAGDGTDTQYF

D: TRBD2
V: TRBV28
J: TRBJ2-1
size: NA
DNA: TGTGCCAGTAATAATCGACTAGCGGGTCAAGAGACCCAGTTCTTC
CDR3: CASNNRLAGQETQFF

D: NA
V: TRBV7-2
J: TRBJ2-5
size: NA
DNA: TGTGCCAGCAGCTTAGAAGGGGGACGGGCGGAGACCCAGTACTTC
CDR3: CASSLEGGRAETQYF

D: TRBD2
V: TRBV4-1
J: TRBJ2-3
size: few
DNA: TGCGCCAGCAGCCCCCGCATAGCGGGAGGGCCCGCAGATACGCAGTATTTT
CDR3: CASSPRIAGGPADTQYF

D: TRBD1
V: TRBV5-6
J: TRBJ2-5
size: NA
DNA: TGTGCCAGCAACCTACAGGGGTACCCTCAAGAGACCCAGTACTTC
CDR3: CASNLQGYPQETQYF

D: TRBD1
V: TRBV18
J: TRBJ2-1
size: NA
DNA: TGTGCCAGCTCACCGGGAAACAACAGGGGGAATGAGCAGTTCTTC
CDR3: CASSPGNNRGNEQFF

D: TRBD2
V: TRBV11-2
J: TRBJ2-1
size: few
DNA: TGTGCCAGCAGCTCGTTTCCAGGCGGGGGGGCCTACAATGAGCAGTTCTTC
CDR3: CASSSFPGGGAYNEQFF

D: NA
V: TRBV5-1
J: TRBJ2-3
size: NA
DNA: TGCGCCAGCAGCGGGGGTATCTCAGATACGCAGTATTTT
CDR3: CASSGGISDTQYF

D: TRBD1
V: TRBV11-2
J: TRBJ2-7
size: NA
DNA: TGTGCCAGCAGCCGTCCGGTGGGACAGGGGGCTTACGAGCAGTACTTC
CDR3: CASSRPVGQGAYEQYF